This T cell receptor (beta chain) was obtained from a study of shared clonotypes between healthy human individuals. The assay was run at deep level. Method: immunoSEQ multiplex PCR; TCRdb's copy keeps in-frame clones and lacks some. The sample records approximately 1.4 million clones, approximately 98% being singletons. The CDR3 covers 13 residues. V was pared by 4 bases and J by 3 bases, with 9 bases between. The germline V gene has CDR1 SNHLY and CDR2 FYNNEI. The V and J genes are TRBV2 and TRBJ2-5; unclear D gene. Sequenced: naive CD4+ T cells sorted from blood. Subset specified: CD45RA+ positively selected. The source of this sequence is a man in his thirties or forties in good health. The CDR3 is CASSGGRKETQYF. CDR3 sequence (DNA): TGTGCCAGCAGTGGCGGCAGAAAAGAGACCCAGTACTTC.